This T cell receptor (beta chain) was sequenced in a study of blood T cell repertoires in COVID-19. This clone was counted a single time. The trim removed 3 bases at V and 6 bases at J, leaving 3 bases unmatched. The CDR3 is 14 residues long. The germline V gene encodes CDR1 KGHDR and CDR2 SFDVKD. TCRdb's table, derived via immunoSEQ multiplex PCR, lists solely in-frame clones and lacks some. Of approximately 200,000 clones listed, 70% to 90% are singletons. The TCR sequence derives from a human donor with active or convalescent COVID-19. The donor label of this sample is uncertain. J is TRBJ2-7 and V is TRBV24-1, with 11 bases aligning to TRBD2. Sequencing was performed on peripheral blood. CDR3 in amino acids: CATSDPSGGTEQYF. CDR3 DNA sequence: TGTGCCACCAGTGATCCTAGCGGGGGGACCGAGCAGTACTTC.